The 21 T cell receptor beta chains below come from one sample, sequenced in a study of blood T cell repertoires in COVID-19. Clones were sequenced by immunoSEQ multiplex PCR, and TCRdb holds only the in-frame ones, with some missing. This table holds fewer than 95,000 clones, about nine tenths found once. The sequenced sample was peripheral blood. These TCRs come from a man aged 60 to 69 with acute or convalescent COVID-19.

The V and J genes are TRBV27 and TRBJ2-2; D remains ambiguous. V shed 4 bases and J shed 5 bases, with 11 bases lying between them. Germline lookup yields CDR1 MNHEY and CDR2 SMNVEV (reference sequence). The CDR3 is made up of 14 amino acids. CDR3 nucleotide sequence: TGTGCCAGCAGTTATACGTCCAGAACCGGGGAGCTGTTTTTT. Translated, it gives CASSYTSRTGELFF.

J is TRBJ1-1 and V is TRBV30; 7 nucleotides align to TRBD1. CDR1 GTSNPN and CDR2 SVGIG come from the germline V gene (reference sequence). The V segment lost 5 bases and the J segment 2 bases; nucleotides outside the gene matches: 5. The CDR3 is 13 residues long. The CDR3 protein is CAWSGDSNTEAFF. The CDR3 nucleotides read TGTGCCTGGTCTGGGGACAGTAACACTGAAGCTTTCTTT. The variable domain in full, with the rest retrieved from reference TRBV30 and TRBJ1-1, is SQTIHQWPATLVQPVGSPLSLECTVEGTSNPNLYWYRQAAGRGLQLLFYSVGIGQISSEVPQNLSASRPQDRQFILSSKKLLLSDSGFYLCAWSGDSNTEAFFGQGTRLTVV.

The chain carries TRBV6-6 and TRBJ1-4; 8 bases fit TRBD1. V trimming: 4 bases; J trimming: 8 bases; junction bases outside the gene matches: 9. Per the germline V gene, CDR1 is MNHNY and CDR2 is SVGAGI (reference sequence). The CDR3 length is 15 residues. The CDR3 DNA reads TGTGCCAGCAGTTCGCCCGACAGGGGAGGCGAAAAACTGTTTTTT. This gives the protein CASSSPDRGGEKLFF.

This chain connects TRBV5-1 to TRBJ2-7; 9 bases align to TRBD1. The germline CDR1 and CDR2 sequences are SGHRS and YFSETQ. This CDR3 comprises 15 residues. The V gene end was trimmed by 3 bases and the J gene end by 5 bases; junction bases not matched to a gene: 9. The CDR3 is CASSSLGTGRNEQYF. The CDR3 bases are TGCGCCAGCAGCTCCCTCGGGACAGGGCGGAACGAGCAGTACTTC.

This clone was seen a handful of times. The chain carries TRBV2 and TRBJ2-7; TRBD1 matches 7 bases. CDR1 is SNHLY, CDR2 FYNNEI, per germline. The V gene end was trimmed by 10 bases and the J gene end by 1 base; junction bases not matched to a gene: 4. This CDR3 has 12 amino acids. DNA for the CDR3: TGTGCCATCTGGACAGGATCCTACGAGCAGTACTTC. Translation: CAIWTGSYEQYF.

The chain is built from TRBV5-1 and TRBJ2-3, with TRBD2 matching over 9 bases. This CDR3 is 16 amino acids long. J was trimmed by 4 bases and V by 0 bases; bases with no gene match: 6. Per germline, CDR1 SGHRS and CDR2 YFSETQ. The DNA for the CDR3 is TGCGCCAGCAGCTTGGCTGGAGCGGGGGGCTCAGATACGCAGTATTTT. Protein: CASSLAGAGGSDTQYF.

V usage is TRBV2 and J usage is TRBJ1-5; D not certain. Germline CDR1 and CDR2: SNHLY and FYNNEI. V dropped 6 bases and J dropped 0 bases, with 12 bases sitting between them. This CDR3 is 15 amino acids long. The CDR3 is CASSARLGSNQPQHF. In DNA form, the CDR3 reads TGTGCCAGCAGCGCTAGACTGGGTAGCAATCAGCCCCAGCATTTT.

This clone was observed a single time. The CDR3 nucleotides read TGTGCCATCAGGGAACAGGGGGATGAGCAGTTCTTC. Translated, it gives CAIREQGDEQFF. The chain joins TRBV10-3 to TRBJ2-1; 8 bases agree with TRBD1. J was trimmed by 8 bases and V by 6 bases; bases with no gene match: 3. The germline CDR1 and CDR2 sequences are ENHRY and SYGVKD. This CDR3 region has 12 residues.

The chain combines TRBV19 with TRBJ2-5; a weak D match, TRBD1 (6 bases). Germline CDR1 reads LNHDA; CDR2 reads SQIVND (reference sequence). Trimming cost V 7 bases and J 1 base, with 19 bases left between them. The CDR3 spans 16 residues. The CDR3 nucleotides read TGTGCCAGTACTCGGGTGGCAGGGGACCCCCAAGAGACCCAGTACTTC. Amino acid sequence: CASTRVAGDPQETQYF.

The chain carries TRBV5-4 and TRBJ2-2, with no clear D. Germline V gene sequence: CDR1 SGHNT, CDR2 YYREEE (reference sequence). Trimming shortened V by 5 bases and J by 8 bases, and 7 bases separated the two germline ends. The CDR3 runs to 11 residues. The CDR3 protein is CASSDMGELFF. In DNA, the CDR3 is TGTGCCAGCAGTGACATGGGGGAGCTGTTTTTT.

On this clone: The junction and the germline gene differ at one end; a read error may be behind it. The same CDR3 is also encoded by other DNA sequences in this sample. The CDR3 is CASSPRTSGATYNEQFF. The CDR3 DNA reads as TGTGCTAGCAGCCCCCGTACTAGCGGAGCAACCTACAATGAGCAGTTCTTC. The chain uses TRBV13 and TRBJ2-1; 8 nucleotides align to TRBD2. The length of the CDR3 is 17 residues. Per the germline V gene, CDR1 is PRHDT and CDR2 is FYEKMQ (reference sequence).

V is TRBV7-3 and J is TRBJ2-2, with 7 bases identical to TRBD1. This CDR3 is 17 amino acids long. CDR1 SGHTA and CDR2 FQGTGA come from the germline V gene. V lost 4 bases, J lost 5 bases, and 13 bases stayed unmatched. In DNA, the CDR3 is TGTGCCAGCAGCTCCCGGAGTCAGGGGGTCGGGACCGGGGAGCTGTTTTTT. This translates into CASSSRSQGVGTGELFF.

The genes are TRBV20-1 and TRBJ2-1; TRBD2 matches 9 bases. The CDR3 runs to 11 residues. Germline-derived CDR1 and CDR2 are DFQATT and SNEGSKA (reference sequence). Losses at the gene ends were 6 bases for V and 10 bases for J; bases not matched to a gene: 4. The CDR3 is CSAPGLAEQFF. The CDR3 DNA reads as TGCAGTGCCCCAGGACTAGCGGAGCAGTTCTTC.

This clone appeared a single time. V gene TRBV7-2 combines with J gene TRBJ2-7; possibly TRBD1 for D (6 bases). V was cut by 4 bases and J by 6 bases, with 13 bases left in between. Germline V gene sequence: CDR1 SGHTA, CDR2 FQGNSA. This CDR3 contains 13 residues. The CDR3 loop is CASSWTAASEQYF. The CDR3 DNA is TGTGCCAGCAGCTGGACAGCGGCGTCCGAGCAGTACTTC.

J is TRBJ2-2 and V is TRBV18; 7 positions agree with TRBD2. This CDR3 is built from 15 residues. The V segment lost 6 bases and the J segment 0 bases; nucleotides outside the gene matches: 4. Germline V gene lookup returns CDR1 KGHSH and CDR2 LQKENI. Here the CDR3 reads CASSRESTNTGELFF. The DNA of the CDR3 is TGTGCCAGCTCGCGGGAGAGCACGAACACCGGGGAGCTGTTTTTT.

This chain joins TRBV5-1 and TRBJ1-2; D unresolved. CDR3 size: 12 residues. Trimming removed 0 bases from V and 4 bases from J, with 4 bases in between. Looked up from germline, CDR1 is SGHRS and CDR2 is YFSETQ. The chain's CDR3 is CASSLDTYGYTF. CDR3 coding DNA: TGCGCCAGCAGCTTGGACACCTATGGCTACACCTTC.

J is TRBJ2-7 and V is TRBV21-1; TRBD1 is the table's D call, not checked against the DNA. TRBV21-1 is marked as a pseudogene. This CDR3 region has 14 residues. This chain's CDR3 is CASSKGTGSYEQYF. The CDR3 coding sequence is TGTGCCAGCAGCAAAGGTACAGGGTCCTACGAGCAGTACTTC.

The chain has TRBV9 and TRBJ2-5, with D perhaps TRBD2 (6 bases). V lost 4 bases to trimming and J lost 0 bases, with 10 bases between them. There are 14 residues in the CDR3. Germline CDR1 and CDR2: SGDLS and YYNGEE. CDR3 in amino acids: CASSPGTHQETQYF. The CDR3 nucleotides are TGTGCCAGCAGCCCCGGGACTCACCAAGAGACCCAGTACTTC.

The V and J genes are TRBV12-3 or TRBV12-4 and TRBJ1-5; 7 bases are shared with TRBD1. V lost 6 bases, J lost 4 bases, and 3 bases stayed unmatched. CDR3 size: 13 residues. CDR3 region: CASSGQVNQPQHF. Here the CDR3 DNA reads TGTGCCAGCAGCGGACAGGTTAATCAGCCCCAGCATTTT.

This clone was observed a single time. The V and J genes are TRBV19 and TRBJ2-5, with D perhaps matching TRBD1 (6 bases). Trimming removed 6 bases at V and 2 bases at J, with 13 bases between. The CDR3 totals 14 residues. Germline loops: CDR1 LNHDA, CDR2 SQIVND (reference sequence). The DNA for the CDR3 is TGTGCCAGTAGCTCGACAGGACAGCAAGAGACCCAGTACTTC. It codes for CASSSTGQQETQYF. The full variable domain, completed using reference TRBV19 and TRBJ2-5, is DGGITQSPKYLFRKEGQNVTLSCEQNLNHDAMYWYRQDPGQGLRLIYYSQIVNDFQKGDIAEGYSVSREKKESFPLTVTSAQKNPTAFYLCASSSTGQQETQYFGPGTRLLVL.

The gene calls are TRBV7-9 and TRBJ2-3, with 16 positions matching TRBD2. Germline V gene data show CDR1 as SEHNR and CDR2 as FQNEAQ (reference sequence). The CDR3 spans 19 residues. V shed 2 bases, J shed 0 bases, and the junction held 5 bases outside the gene matches. CDR3 coding DNA: TGTGCCAGCAGCTTACCATGGGGACTAGCGGGGGGGAGCACAGATACGCAGTATTTT. Translated, it gives CASSLPWGLAGGSTDTQYF.